This T cell receptor (beta chain) comes out of a study of T cells in Graves' hyperthyroidism and ophthalmopathy. This CDR3 has 14 amino acids. V lost 6 bases, J lost 3 bases, and 13 bases lay in between. The V gene's germline CDR1 is SGDLS and CDR2 YYNGEE. RNA transcripts provided the source from which TCR beta CDR3 regions were amplified. With the HTBI primer set, the TCR CDR3 went through a first round of RT-PCR. TCRdb reprocessed the multiplex PCR reads with MiXCR, giving one entry per CDR3 protein. Of 400,000 to 500,000 distinct CDR3 sequences listed, around 15% are singletons. This clonotype was counted only a few times.

Sequencing used blood. The sequence derives from a woman under 30 with Graves' hyperthyroidism. V usage is TRBV9 and J usage is TRBJ2-1, with a possible D match to TRBD1 (6 bases). The CDR3 nucleotides read TGTGCCAGCACCGACGGGGACAACTACAATGAGCAGTTCTTC. Protein sequence: CASTDGDNYNEQFF.